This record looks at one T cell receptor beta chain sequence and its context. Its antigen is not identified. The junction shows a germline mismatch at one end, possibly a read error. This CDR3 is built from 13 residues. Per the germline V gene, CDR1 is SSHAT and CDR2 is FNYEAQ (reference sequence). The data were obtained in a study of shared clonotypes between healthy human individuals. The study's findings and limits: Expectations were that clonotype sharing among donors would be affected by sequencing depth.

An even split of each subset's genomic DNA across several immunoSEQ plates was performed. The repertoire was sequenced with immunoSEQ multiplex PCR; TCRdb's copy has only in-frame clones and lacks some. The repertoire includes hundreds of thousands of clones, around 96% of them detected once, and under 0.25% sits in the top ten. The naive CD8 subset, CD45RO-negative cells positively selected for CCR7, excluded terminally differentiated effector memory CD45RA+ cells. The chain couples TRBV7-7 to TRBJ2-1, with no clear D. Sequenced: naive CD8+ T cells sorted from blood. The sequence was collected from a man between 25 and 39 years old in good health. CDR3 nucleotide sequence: TGTGCTAGCAGCCCCAACGTAGGCAATGAGCAGTTCTTC. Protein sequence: CASSPNVGNEQFF.